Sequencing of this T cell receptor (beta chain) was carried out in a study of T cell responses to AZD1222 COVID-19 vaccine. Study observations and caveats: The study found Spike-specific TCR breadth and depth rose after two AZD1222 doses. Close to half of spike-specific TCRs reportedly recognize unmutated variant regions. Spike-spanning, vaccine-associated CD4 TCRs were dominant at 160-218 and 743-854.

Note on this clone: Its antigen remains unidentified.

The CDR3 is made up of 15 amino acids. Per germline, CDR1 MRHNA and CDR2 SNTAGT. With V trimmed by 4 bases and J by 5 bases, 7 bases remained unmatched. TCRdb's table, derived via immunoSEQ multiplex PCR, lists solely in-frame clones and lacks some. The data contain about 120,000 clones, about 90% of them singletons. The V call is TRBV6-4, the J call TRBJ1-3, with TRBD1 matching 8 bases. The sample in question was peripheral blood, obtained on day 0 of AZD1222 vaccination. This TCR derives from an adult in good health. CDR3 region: CASSATDRVRNTIYF. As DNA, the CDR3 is TGTGCCAGCAGTGCCACGGACAGGGTACGAAACACCATATATTTT.